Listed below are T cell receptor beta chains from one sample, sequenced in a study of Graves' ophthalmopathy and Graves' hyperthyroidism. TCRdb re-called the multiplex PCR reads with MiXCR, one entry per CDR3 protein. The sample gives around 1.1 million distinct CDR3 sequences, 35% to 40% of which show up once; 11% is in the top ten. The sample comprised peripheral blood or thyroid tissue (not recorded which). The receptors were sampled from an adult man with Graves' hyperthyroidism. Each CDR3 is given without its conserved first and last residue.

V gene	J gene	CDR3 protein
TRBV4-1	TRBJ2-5	ASSFGQGFPETQY
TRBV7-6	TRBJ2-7	ASSLGASGSQYEQY
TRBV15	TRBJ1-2	ATSTGTGSGYT
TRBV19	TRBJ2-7	ASSTRGGILSHEQY
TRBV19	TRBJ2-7	ASSPGGWDYEQY
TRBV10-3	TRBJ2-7	AIGGDRGEVQY
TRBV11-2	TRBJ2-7	ASSLGTRGYYEQY
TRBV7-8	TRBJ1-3	ASSFGDRVSGNTIY
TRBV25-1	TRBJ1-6	ASRTTELSSPLH
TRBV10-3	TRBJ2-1	AIGREDNEQF
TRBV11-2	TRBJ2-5	ASTRDRQETQY
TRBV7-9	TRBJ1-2	ASSLVQGLYYGYT
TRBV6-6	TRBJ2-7	ATKSTVLEQY
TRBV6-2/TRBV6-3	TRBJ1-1	ASSYSRDRGRTTEAF
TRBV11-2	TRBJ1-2	ASSLEVGDGYT
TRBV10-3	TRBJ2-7	AIRRAEGSYEQY
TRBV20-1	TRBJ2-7	SARVRGDPLYYEQY
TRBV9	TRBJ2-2	ASSAVISGKNTGELF
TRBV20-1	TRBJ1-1	SASRATEAF
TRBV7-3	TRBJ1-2	ASSSDANYGYT
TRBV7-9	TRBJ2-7	ASSSGRLYEQY
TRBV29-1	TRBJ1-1	SVCHRGMNTEAF